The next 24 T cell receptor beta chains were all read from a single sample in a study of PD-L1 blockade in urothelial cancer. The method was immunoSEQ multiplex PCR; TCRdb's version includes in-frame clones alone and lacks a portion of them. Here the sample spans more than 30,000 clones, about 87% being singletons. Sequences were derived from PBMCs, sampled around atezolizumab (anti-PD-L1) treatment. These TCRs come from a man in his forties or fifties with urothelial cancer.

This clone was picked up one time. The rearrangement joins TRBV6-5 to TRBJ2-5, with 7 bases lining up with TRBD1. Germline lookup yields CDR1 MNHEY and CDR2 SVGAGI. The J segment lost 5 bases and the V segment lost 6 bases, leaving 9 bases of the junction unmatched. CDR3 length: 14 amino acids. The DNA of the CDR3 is TGTGCCAGCAGCGTGACAGGGTTAAGGGAGACCCAGTACTTC. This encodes CASSVTGLRETQYF.

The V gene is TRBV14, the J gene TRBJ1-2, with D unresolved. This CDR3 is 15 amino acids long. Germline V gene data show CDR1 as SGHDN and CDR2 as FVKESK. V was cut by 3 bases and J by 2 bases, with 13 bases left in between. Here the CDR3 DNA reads TGTGCCAGCAGCCATGGCGGCCTGCCGAACTATGGCTACACCTTC. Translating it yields CASSHGGLPNYGYTF.

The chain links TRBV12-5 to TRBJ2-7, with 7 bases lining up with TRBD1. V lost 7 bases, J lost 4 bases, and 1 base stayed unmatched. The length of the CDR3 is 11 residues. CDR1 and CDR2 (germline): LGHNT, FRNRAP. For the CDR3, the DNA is TGTGCTAGTGAGGACAGGTACGAGCAGTACTTC. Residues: CASEDRYEQYF.

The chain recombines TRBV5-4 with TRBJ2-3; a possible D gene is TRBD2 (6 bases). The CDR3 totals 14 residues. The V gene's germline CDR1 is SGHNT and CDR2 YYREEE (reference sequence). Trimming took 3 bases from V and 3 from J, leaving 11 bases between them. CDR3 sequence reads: CASSSGLVTDTQYF. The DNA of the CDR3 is TGTGCCAGCAGCTCGGGACTCGTAACAGATACGCAGTATTTT.

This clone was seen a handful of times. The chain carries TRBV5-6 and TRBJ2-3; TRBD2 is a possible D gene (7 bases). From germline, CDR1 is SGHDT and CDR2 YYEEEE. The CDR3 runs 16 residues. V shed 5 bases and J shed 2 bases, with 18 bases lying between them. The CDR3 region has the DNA TGTGCCAGCAGTCCCACCGGGGGGCAGTACACAGATACGCAGTATTTT. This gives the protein CASSPTGGQYTDTQYF.

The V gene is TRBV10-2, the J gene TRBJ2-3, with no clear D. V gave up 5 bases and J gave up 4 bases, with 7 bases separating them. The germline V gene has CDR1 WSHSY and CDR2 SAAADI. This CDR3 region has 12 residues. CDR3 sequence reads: CASSPPSDTQYF. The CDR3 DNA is TGCGCCAGCAGTCCCCCATCAGATACGCAGTATTTT.

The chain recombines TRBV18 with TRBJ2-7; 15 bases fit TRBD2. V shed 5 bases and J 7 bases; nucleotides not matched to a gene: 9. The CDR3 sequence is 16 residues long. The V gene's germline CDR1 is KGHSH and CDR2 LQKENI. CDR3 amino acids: CASSTGLAGGPWEQYF. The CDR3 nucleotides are TGTGCCAGCTCAACCGGACTAGCGGGAGGGCCCTGGGAGCAGTACTTC.

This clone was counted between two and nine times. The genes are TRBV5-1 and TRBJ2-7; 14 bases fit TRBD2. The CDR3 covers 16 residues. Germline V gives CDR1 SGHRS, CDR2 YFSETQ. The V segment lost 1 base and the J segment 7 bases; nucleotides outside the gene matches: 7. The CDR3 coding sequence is TGCGCCAGCAGCTTGACGACTAGCGGGGGGGCGATTGAGCAGTACTTC. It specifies CASSLTTSGGAIEQYF.

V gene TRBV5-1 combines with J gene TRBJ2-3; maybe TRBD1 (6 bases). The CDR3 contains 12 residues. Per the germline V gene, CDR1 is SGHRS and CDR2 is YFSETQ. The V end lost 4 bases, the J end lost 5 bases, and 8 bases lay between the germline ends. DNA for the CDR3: TGCGCCAGCAGCCCGGACAGAGATACGCAGTATTTT. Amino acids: CASSPDRDTQYF.

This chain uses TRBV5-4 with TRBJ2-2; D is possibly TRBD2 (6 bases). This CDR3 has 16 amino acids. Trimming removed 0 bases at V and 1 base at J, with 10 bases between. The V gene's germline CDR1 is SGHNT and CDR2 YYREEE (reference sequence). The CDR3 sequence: CASSLGPGGNTGELFF. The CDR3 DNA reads TGTGCCAGCAGCTTGGGGCCCGGGGGGAACACCGGGGAGCTGTTTTTT.

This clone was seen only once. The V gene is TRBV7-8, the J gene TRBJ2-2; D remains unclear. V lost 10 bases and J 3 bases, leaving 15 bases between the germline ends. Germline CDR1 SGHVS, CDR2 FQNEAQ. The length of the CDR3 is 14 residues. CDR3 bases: TGTGCCATAAGCCCAGATCAGGACACCGGGGAGCTGTTTTTT. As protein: CAISPDQDTGELFF.

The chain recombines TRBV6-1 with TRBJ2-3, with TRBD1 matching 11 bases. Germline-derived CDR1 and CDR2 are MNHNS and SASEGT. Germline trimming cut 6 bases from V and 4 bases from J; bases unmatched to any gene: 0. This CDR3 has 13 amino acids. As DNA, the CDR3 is TGTGCCAGCAGGGACAGGGGGCCAGATACGCAGTATTTT. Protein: CASRDRGPDTQYF.

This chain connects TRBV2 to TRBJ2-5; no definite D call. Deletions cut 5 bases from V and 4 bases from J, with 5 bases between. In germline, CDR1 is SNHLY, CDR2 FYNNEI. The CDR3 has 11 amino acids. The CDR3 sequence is CASSPLETQYF. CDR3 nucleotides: TGTGCCAGCAGTCCCCTAGAGACCCAGTACTTC. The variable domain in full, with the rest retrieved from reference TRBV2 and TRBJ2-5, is EPEVTQTPSHQVTQMGQEVILRCVPISNHLYFYWYRQILGQKVEFLVSFYNNEISEKSEIFDDQFSVERPDGSNFTLKIRSTKLEDSAMYFCASSPLETQYFGPGTRLLVL.

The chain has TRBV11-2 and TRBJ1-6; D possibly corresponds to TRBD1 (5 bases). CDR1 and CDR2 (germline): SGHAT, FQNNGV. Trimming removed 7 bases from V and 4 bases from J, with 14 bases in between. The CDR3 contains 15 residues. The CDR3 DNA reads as TGTGCCAGCACCCCAGGGCGGGGGTATAATTCACCCCTCCACTTT. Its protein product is CASTPGRGYNSPLHF.

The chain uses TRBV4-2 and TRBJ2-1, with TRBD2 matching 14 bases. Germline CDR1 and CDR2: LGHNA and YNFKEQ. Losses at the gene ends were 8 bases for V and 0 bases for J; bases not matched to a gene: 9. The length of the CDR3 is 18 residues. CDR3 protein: CASSGLAGGGTSYNEQFF. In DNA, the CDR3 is TGTGCCAGCTCAGGACTAGCGGGAGGTGGAACCTCCTACAATGAGCAGTTCTTC.

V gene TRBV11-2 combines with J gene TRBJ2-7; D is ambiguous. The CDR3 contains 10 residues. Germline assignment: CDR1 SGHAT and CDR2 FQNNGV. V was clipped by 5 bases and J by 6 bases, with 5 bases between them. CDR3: CASSRVEQYF. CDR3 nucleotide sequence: TGTGCCAGCAGCCGGGTCGAGCAGTACTTC.

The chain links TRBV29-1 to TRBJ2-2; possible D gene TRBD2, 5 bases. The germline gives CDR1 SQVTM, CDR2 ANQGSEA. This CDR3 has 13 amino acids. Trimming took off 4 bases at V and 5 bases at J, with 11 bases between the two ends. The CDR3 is CSVGLDLTGELFF. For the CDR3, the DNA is TGCAGCGTTGGGCTGGACTTAACCGGGGAGCTGTTTTTT.

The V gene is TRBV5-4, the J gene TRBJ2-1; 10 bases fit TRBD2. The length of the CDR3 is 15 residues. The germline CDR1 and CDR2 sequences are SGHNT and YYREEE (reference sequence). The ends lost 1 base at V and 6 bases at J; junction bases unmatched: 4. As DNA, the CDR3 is TGTGCCAGCAGCTTGTTGAGCGGGGGGGCCAATGAGCAGTTCTTC. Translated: CASSLLSGGANEQFF.

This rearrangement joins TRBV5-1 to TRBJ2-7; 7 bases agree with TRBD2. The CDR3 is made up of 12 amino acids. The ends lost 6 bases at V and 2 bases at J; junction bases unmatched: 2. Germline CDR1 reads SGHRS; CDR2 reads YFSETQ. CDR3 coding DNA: TGCGCCAGCAAGGGAGGGGCCTACGAGCAGTACTTC. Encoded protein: CASKGGAYEQYF.

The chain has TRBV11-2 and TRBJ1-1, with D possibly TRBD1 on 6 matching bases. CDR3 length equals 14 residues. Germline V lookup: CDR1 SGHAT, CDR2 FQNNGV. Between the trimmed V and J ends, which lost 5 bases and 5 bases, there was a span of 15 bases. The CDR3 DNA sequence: TGTGCCAGCAGCCGGAGACAAGGGGGAACTGAAGCTTTCTTT. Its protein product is CASSRRQGGTEAFF.

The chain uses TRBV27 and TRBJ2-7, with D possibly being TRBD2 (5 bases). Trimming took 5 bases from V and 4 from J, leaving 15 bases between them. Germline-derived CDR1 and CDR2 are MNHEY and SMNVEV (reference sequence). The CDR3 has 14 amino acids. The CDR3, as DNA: TGTGCCAGCAGTCCGGCCCCCCGGGGATACGAGCAGTACTTC. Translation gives CASSPAPRGYEQYF.

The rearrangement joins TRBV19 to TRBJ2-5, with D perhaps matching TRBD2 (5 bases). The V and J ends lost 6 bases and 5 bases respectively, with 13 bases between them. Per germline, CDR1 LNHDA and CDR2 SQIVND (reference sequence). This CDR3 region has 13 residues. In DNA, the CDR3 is TGTGCCAGTAGCAGGTGGGAGAGGGAGACCCAGTACTTC. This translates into CASSRWERETQYF.

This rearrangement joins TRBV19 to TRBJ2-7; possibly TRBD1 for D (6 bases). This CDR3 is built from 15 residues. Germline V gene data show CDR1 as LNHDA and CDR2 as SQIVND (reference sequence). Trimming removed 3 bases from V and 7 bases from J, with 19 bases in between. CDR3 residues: CASSMGAGLPREQYF. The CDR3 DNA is TGTGCCAGTAGTATGGGGGCCGGACTCCCGAGGGAGCAGTACTTC.

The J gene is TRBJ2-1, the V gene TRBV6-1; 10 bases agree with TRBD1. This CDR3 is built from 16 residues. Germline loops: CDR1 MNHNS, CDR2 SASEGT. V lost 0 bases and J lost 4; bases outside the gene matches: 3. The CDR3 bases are TGTGCCAGCAGTGAAGCATGGACAGGGGGGTACAATGAGCAGTTCTTC. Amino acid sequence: CASSEAWTGGYNEQFF.